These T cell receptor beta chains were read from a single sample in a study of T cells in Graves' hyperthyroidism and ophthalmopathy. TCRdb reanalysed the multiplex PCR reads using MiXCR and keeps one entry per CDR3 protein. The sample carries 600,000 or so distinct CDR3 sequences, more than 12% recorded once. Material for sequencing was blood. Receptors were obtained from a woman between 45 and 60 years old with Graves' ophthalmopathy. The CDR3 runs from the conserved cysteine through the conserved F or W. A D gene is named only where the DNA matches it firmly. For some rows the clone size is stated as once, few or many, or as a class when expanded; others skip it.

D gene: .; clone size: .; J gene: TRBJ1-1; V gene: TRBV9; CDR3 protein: CASSVGGTLNTEAFF; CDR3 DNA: TGTGCCAGCAGCGTTGGGGGGACTTTGAACACTGAAGCTTTCTTT
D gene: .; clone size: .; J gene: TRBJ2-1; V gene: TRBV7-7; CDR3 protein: CASSLGGPHNEQFF; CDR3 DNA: TGTGCTAGCAGCTTAGGGGGACCGCACAATGAGCAGTTCTTC
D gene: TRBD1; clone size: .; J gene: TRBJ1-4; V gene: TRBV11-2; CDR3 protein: CASSPRDRGQGEKLFF; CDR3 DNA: TGTGCCAGCAGCCCCCGGGACAGGGGGCAGGGTGAAAAACTGTTTTTT
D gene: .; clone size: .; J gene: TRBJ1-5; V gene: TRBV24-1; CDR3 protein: CATSEKQGRNNQPQHF; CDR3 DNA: TGTGCCACCAGTGAAAAACAGGGTAGGAACAATCAGCCCCAGCATTTT
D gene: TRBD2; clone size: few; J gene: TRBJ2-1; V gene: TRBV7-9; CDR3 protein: CASSKTAGVQNEQFF; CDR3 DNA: TGTGCCAGCAGCAAGACAGCGGGAGTACAGAATGAGCAGTTCTTC
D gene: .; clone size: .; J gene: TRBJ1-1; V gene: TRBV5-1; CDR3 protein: CASSLDYTEAFF; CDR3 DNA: TGCGCCAGCAGCTTGGACTACACTGAAGCTTTCTTT
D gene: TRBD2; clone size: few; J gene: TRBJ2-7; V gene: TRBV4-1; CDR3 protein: CASSHGLAGVSEQYF; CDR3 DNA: TGCGCCAGCAGCCACGGACTAGCGGGAGTCTCCGAGCAGTACTTC
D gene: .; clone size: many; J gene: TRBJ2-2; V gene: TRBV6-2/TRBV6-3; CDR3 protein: CASSYSNTGELFF; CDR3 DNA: TGTGCCAGCAGTTACTCGAACACCGGGGAGCTGTTTTTT
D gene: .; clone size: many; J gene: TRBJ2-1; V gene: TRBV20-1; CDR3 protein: CSATRQRQYNEQFF; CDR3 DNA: TGCAGTGCTACCCGCCAGCGGCAGTACAATGAGCAGTTCTTC
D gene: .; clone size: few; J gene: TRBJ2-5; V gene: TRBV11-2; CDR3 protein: CASSFGGRPISGQETQYF; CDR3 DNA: TGTGCCAGCAGCTTCGGGGGCAGACCTATATCGGGCCAAGAGACCCAGTACTTC
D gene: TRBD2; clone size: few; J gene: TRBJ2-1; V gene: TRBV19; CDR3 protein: CASSNSGRGNYNEQFF; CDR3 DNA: TGTGCCAGTAGTAATTCCGGGAGGGGCAACTACAATGAGCAGTTCTTC
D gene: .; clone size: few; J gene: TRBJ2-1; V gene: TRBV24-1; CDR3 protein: CATSDARARGQFF; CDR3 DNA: TGTGCCACCAGTGATGCCCGGGCGCGTGGGCAGTTCTTC
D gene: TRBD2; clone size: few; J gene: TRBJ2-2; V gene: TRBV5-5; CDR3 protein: CASRFPGLAGGITGELFF; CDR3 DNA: TGTGCCAGCAGGTTTCCGGGACTAGCGGGAGGGATCACCGGGGAGCTGTTTTTT
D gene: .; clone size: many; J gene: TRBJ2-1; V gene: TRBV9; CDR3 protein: CASSVEQDYNEQFF; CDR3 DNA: TGTGCCAGCAGCGTAGAACAGGACTACAATGAGCAGTTCTTC
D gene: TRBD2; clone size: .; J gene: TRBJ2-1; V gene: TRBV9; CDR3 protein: CASSVVGASGYYNEQFF; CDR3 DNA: TGTGCCAGCAGCGTAGTCGGGGCTAGCGGATACTACAATGAGCAGTTCTTC
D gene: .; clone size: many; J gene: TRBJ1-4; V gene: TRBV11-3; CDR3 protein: CASSHGEATNEKLFF; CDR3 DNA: TGTGCCAGCAGCCACGGTGAGGCAACTAATGAAAAACTGTTTTTT
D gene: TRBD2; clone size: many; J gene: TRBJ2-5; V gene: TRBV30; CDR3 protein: CAWKLAGEETQYF; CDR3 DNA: TGTGCCTGGAAGTTAGCGGGAGAGGAGACCCAGTACTTC
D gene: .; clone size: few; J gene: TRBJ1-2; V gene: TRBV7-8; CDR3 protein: CASSLEGGELHGYTF; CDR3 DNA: TGTGCCAGCAGCTTAGAGGGGGGCGAACTGCATGGCTACACCTTC
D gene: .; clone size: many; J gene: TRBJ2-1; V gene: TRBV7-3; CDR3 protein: CASSLTLGGPYNEQFF; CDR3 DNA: TGTGCCAGCAGCTTAACTCTGGGGGGCCCCTACAATGAGCAGTTCTTC
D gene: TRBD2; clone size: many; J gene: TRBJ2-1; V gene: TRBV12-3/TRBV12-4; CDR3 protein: CASSSASGISYNEQFF; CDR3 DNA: TGTGCCAGCAGTTCCGCTAGCGGGATCTCCTACAATGAGCAGTTCTTC
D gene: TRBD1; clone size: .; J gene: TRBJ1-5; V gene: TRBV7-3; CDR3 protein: CASSYTGTGAAQHF; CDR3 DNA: TGTGCCAGCAGCTATACCGGGACAGGGGCCGCCCAGCATTTT
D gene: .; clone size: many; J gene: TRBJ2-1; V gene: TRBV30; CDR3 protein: CALRRAGSRRGEQFF; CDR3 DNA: TGTGCCCTCCGTAGGGCGGGGTCCCGGCGCGGAGAGCAGTTCTTC
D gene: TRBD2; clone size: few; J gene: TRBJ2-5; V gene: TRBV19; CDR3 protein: CASSSRLAGGIQETQYF; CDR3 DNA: TGTGCCAGTAGTAGCAGACTAGCGGGAGGCATACAAGAGACCCAGTACTTC
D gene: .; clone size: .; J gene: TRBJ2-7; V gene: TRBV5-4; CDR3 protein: CASSFDGSRYEQYF; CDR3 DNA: TGTGCCAGCAGCTTCGACGGGAGCCGCTACGAGCAGTACTTC
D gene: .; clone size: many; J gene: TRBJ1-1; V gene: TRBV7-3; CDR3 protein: CASSTGWGTEAFF; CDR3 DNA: TGTGCCAGCAGTACAGGGTGGGGCACTGAAGCTTTCTTT
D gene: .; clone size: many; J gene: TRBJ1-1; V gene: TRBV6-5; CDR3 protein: CASSYSPSQLNTEAFF; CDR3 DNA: TGTGCCAGCAGTTACTCGCCATCACAGCTGAACACTGAAGCTTTCTTT
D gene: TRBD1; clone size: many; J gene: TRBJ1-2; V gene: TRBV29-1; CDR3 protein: CSATAAVDRGYGYTF; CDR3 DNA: TGCAGCGCAACAGCAGCCGTGGACAGGGGCTATGGCTACACCTTC